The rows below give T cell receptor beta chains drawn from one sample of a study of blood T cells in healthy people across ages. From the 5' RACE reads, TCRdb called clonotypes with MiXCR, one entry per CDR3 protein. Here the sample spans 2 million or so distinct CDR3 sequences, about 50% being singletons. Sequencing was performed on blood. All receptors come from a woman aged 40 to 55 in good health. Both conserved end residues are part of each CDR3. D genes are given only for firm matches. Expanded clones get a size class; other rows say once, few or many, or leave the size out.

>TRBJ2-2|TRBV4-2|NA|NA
CASSPDVGAGELFF
TGTGCCAGCAGCCCTGACGTTGGGGCCGGGGAGCTGTTTTTT
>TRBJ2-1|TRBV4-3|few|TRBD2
CASSQESWAGGPYNEQFF
TGCGCCAGCAGCCAAGAGTCCTGGGCGGGGGGGCCCTACAATGAGCAGTTCTTC
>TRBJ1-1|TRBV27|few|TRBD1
CASSNRDRDFTEAFF
TGTGCCAGCAGTAACCGGGACAGGGACTTTACTGAAGCTTTCTTT
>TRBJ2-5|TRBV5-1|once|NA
CASSLEGTVQETQYF
TGCGCCAGCAGCTTAGAGGGAACTGTACAAGAGACCCAGTACTTC
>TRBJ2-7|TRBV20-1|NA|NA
CSAQVTRYYEQYF
TGCAGTGCCCAGGTGACTAGGTACTACGAGCAGTACTTC
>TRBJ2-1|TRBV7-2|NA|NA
CASSSVPRDNEQFF
TGTGCCAGCAGCTCCGTCCCCAGGGACAATGAGCAGTTCTTC
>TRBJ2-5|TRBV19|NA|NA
CASSIFGTSVQETQYF
TGTGCCAGTAGTATCTTCGGGACCTCTGTCCAAGAGACCCAGTACTTC
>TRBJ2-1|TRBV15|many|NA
CATSRDRFGNEQFF
TGTGCCACCAGCAGAGATAGATTTGGGAATGAGCAGTTCTTC
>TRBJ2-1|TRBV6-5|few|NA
CASSYSVGPVYNEQFF
TGTGCCAGCAGTTACTCGGTCGGACCGGTCTACAATGAGCAGTTCTTC
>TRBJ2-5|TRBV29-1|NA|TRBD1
CSGAGQGFKETQYF
TGCAGCGGTGCGGGACAGGGGTTTAAAGAGACCCAGTACTTC
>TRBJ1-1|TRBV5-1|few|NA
CASSKLGNTEAFF
TGCGCCAGCAGTAAATTAGGGAACACTGAAGCTTTCTTT
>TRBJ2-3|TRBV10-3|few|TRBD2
CAISAAGLAGRTDTQYF
TGTGCCATCAGTGCAGCCGGATTAGCGGGGCGCACAGATACGCAGTATTTT
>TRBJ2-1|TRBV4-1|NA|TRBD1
CASSQFIPGGPNNEQFF
TGCGCCAGCAGCCAGTTTATCCCAGGGGGACCTAACAATGAGCAGTTCTTC
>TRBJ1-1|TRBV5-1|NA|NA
CASSQRPGGTEAFF
TGCGCCAGCAGCCAGCGCCCGGGGGGAACTGAAGCTTTCTTT
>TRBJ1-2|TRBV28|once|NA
CAISLGAPNYGYTF
TGTGCCATCTCCTTGGGGGCTCCGAACTATGGCTACACCTTC
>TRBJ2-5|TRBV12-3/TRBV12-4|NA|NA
CASSFRSPQETQYF
TGTGCCAGCAGTTTTCGGTCTCCACAAGAGACCCAGTACTTC
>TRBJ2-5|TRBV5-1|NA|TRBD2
CASSKPTSGGQDEQYF
TGCGCCAGCAGCAAACCGACTAGCGGGGGGCAGGATGAGCAGTACTTC
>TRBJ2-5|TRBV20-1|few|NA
CRAGTGRETQYF
TGCAGAGCTGGGACGGGACGGGAGACCCAGTACTTC
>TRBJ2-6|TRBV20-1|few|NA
CSALLTVVDSGANVLTF
TGCAGTGCTCTCCTCACAGTGGTCGACTCTGGGGCCAACGTCCTGACTTTC
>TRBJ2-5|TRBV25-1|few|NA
CASGGLGAETQYF
TGTGCCAGCGGGGGACTCGGGGCAGAGACCCAGTACTTC
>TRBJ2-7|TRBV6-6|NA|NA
CASSLTPYTDGQYF
TGTGCCAGCAGCTTAACCCCCTACACAGACGGGCAGTACTTC
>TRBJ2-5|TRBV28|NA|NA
CASKLGQIQETQYF
TGTGCCAGCAAACTAGGACAAATACAAGAGACCCAGTACTTC
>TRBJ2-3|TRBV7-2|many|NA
CASSSSRDTQYF
TGTGCCAGCAGTTCCTCCCGGGATACGCAGTATTTT
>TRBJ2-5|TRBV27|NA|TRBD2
CASSLVRTSGGRGETQYF
TGTGCCAGCAGTTTAGTCAGGACTAGCGGGGGTCGAGGGGAGACCCAGTACTTC
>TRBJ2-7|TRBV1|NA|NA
CMDPFGQAYEQYF
TGCATGGACCCCTTCGGGCAGGCCTACGAGCAGTACTTC
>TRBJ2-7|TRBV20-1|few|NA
CSASRNVGSYEQYF
TGCAGTGCTAGCAGGAACGTGGGCTCCTACGAGCAGTACTTC
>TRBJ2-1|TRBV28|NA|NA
CASKGVYNEQFF
TGTGCCAGCAAAGGGGTTTACAATGAGCAGTTCTTC
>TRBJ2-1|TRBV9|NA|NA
CASSVATPYNEQFF
TGTGCCAGCAGCGTAGCTACACCATACAATGAGCAGTTCTTC
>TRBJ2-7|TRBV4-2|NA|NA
CASSQEDRFLQYF
TGTGCCAGCAGCCAAGAAGACAGGTTCCTCCAGTACTTC
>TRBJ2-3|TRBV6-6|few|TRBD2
CASSADGTSVGTQYF
TGTGCCAGCAGTGCCGACGGGACTAGCGTGGGTACGCAGTATTTT
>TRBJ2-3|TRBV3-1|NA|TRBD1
CASSQGQGDTRLDTQYF
TGTGCCAGCAGCCAAGGACAGGGGGATACCCGGTTGGATACGCAGTATTTT
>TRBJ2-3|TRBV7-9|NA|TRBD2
CASSQPRTSGGNFFDTQYF
TGTGCCAGCAGCCAACCCCGGACTAGCGGGGGGAATTTTTTTGATACGCAGTATTTT
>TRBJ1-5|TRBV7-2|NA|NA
CASSLDITSNQPQHF
TGTGCCAGCAGCTTAGACATCACTAGCAATCAGCCCCAGCATTTT
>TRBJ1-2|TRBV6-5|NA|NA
CASSQGHGLYGYTF
TGTGCCAGCAGTCAGGGACACGGACTATATGGCTACACCTTC
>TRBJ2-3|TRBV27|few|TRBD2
CASREAGGEDTQYF
TGTGCCAGCAGGGAAGCGGGGGGCGAAGATACGCAGTATTTT
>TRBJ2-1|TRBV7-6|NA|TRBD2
CASSLSGAAGRANEQFF
TGTGCCAGCAGCTTAAGTGGGGCGGCAGGGAGGGCGAATGAGCAGTTCTTC
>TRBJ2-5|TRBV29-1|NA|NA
CSVEEGPGAQYF
TGCAGCGTTGAAGAGGGTCCAGGGGCCCAGTACTTC
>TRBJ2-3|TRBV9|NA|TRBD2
CASSVLAGLGTDTQYF
TGTGCCAGCAGCGTCCTAGCGGGGTTAGGCACAGATACGCAGTATTTT
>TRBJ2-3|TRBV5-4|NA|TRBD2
CASSPRTSGGLGDTQYF
TGTGCCAGCAGCCCGAGGACTAGCGGGGGGCTTGGAGATACGCAGTATTTT
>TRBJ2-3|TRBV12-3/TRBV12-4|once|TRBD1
CASSFEGGKGADTQYF
TGTGCCAGCAGTTTCGAAGGGGGCAAGGGCGCAGATACGCAGTATTTT
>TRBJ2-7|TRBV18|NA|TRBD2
CASSPGGAQDEQYF
TGTGCCAGCTCACCGGGAGGGGCCCAGGACGAGCAGTACTTC
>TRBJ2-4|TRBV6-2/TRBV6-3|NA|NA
CASSYLVKNIQYF
TGTGCCAGCAGTTACCTCGTGAAAAACATTCAGTACTTC
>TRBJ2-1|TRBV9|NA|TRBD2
CASSAGTSGGLYNEQFF
TGTGCCAGCAGCGCTGGGACTAGCGGGGGCCTTTACAATGAGCAGTTCTTC
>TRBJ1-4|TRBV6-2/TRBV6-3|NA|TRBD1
CASSYARDRHATNEKLFF
TGTGCCAGCAGTTACGCCCGGGACAGACATGCAACTAATGAAAAACTGTTTTTT
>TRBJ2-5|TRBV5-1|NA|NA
CASGVGDLQETQYF
TGCGCCAGCGGCGTGGGGGACTTACAAGAGACCCAGTACTTC
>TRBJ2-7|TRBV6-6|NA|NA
CASSYSISAVGKGEQYF
TGTGCCAGCAGTTACTCGATATCGGCGGTAGGAAAAGGGGAGCAGTACTTC
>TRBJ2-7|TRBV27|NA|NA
CASSLSIQGYEQYF
TGTGCCAGCAGTTTATCCATCCAGGGATACGAGCAGTACTTC
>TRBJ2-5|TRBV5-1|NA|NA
CASSLAVGARKTQYF
TGCGCCAGCAGCTTGGCCGTAGGGGCCCGAAAGACCCAGTACTTC